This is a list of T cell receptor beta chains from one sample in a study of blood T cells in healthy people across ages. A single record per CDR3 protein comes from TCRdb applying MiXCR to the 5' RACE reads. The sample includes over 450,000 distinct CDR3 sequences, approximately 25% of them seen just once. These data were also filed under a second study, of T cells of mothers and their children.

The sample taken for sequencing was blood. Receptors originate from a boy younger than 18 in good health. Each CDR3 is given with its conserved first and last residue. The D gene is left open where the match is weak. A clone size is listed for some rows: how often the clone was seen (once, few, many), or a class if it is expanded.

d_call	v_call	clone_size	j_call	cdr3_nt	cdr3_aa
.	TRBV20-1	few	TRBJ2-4	TGCAGTGCTAGAATGGACATCGGCAAAAACATTCAGTACTTC	CSARMDIGKNIQYF
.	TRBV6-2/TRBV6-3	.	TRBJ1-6	TGTGCCAGCAGTCGGCGGGGATCCTCCTATAATTCACCCCTCCACTTT	CASSRRGSSYNSPLHF
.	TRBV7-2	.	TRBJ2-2	TGTGCCAGCAGGCCCAGCTCCCGAAACACCGGGGAGCTGTTTTTT	CASRPSSRNTGELFF
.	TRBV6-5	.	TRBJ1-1	TGTGCCAGCAGTTCCCGACGTCTCCGCACTGAAGCTTTCTTT	CASSSRRLRTEAFF
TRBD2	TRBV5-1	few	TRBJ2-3	TGCGTCAGCAGCTATAGCGGGAGCGCAGATACGCAGTATTTT	CVSSYSGSADTQYF
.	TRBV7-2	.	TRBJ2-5	TGTGCCAGCAGCTTAGCGCCAGCCGCGCAGACCCAGTACTTC	CASSLAPAAQTQYF
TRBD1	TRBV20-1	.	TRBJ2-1	TGCAGTGCTGAGACAGGGTACAATGAGCAGTTCTTC	CSAETGYNEQFF
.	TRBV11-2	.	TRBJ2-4	TGTGCCAGCAGCTTAATGTACCAACAAAACATTCAGTACTTC	CASSLMYQQNIQYF
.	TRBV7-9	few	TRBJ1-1	TGTGCCAGCAGCCCACCTGAAGCTTTCTTT	CASSPPEAFF
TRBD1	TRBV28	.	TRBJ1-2	TGTGCCAGCAGCCCGGGACAGGGAGTCCCGTATGGCTACACCTTC	CASSPGQGVPYGYTF
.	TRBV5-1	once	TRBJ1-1	TGCGCCAGCAGCTTCAACCGATATACTGAAGCTTTCTTT	CASSFNRYTEAFF
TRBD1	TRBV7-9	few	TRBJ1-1	TGTGCCAGCAGCTCTACAGGGGATTCCACTGAAGCTTTCTTT	CASSSTGDSTEAFF
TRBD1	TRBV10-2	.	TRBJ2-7	TGCGCCAGCAGTGTCTTCGGGACAGGGGACTACGAGCAGTACTTC	CASSVFGTGDYEQYF
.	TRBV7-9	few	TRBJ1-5	TGTGCCAGCAGCCCCCACGGAAACCATCAGCCCCAGCATTTT	CASSPHGNHQPQHF
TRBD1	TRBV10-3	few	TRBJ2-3	TGTGCCATCAGTGACGACAGGGGAATTAGCACAGATACGCAGTATTTT	CAISDDRGISTDTQYF
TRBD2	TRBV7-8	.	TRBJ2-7	TGTGCCAGCTCCACTAGCGGGAGTGACTACGAGCAGTACTTC	CASSTSGSDYEQYF
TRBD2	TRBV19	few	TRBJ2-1	TGTGCCAGTAGACCCCAGGGTAGCGGGGGCAATGAGCAGTTCTTC	CASRPQGSGGNEQFF
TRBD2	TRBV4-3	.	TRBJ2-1	TGCGCCAGCAGCCAAGCTAGCGGGAGCCGTTATGAGCAGTTCTTC	CASSQASGSRYEQFF
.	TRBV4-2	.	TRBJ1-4	TGTGCCAGCAGCCAAGCTGGAGGACAGACGCTTAATGAAAAACTGTTTTTT	CASSQAGGQTLNEKLFF
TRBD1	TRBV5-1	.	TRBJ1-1	TGCGCCAGCAGTATTGACAGGGTCGGCACTGAAGCTTTCTTT	CASSIDRVGTEAFF
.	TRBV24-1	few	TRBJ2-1	TGTGCCACCAGTGATTTTACTATTTTCGGGCAGTTCTTC	CATSDFTIFGQFF
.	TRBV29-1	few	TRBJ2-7	TGCAGCGTTGATGGGGAAGAGCAGTACTTC	CSVDGEEQYF
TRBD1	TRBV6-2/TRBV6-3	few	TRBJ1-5	TGTGCCAGCAGTACGACAGGGTACAATCAGCCCCAGCATTTT	CASSTTGYNQPQHF
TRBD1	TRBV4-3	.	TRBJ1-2	TGCGCCAGCAGCCAAGTATCGACAGGGGGCTATGGCTACACCTTC	CASSQVSTGGYGYTF
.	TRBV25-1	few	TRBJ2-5	TGTGCCGGCAGTGCACAGGGGGGGGTCGTTGAGACCCAGTACTTC	CAGSAQGGVVETQYF
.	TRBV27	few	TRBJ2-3	TGTGCCAGCAGTTTAGAGGGGGGCGAGGATACGCAGTATTTT	CASSLEGGEDTQYF
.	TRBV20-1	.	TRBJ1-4	TGCAGTGCTAGAGACAGGGTGGGGTTTTACAATGAAAAACTGTTTTTT	CSARDRVGFYNEKLFF
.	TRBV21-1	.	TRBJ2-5	TGTGCCAGCAGCAAAACTCCCGCGCTGGACAGGGGTGGAGAGACCCAGTACTTC	CASSKTPALDRGGETQYF
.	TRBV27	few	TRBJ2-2	TGTGCCAGCAGTTTATCACCTTTTACCCCGAACACCGGGGAGCTGTTTTTT	CASSLSPFTPNTGELFF
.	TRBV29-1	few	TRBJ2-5	TGCAGCGTTGAAGGGGACTACCAAGAGACCCAGTACTTC	CSVEGDYQETQYF
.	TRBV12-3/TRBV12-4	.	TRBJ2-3	TGTGCCAGCAGCCAACGGTGGATATCGGATACGCAGTATTTT	CASSQRWISDTQYF
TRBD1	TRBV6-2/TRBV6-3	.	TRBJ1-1	TGTGCCAGCAGCCACCCTGACAGGGGAGGAAATGAAGCTTTCTTT	CASSHPDRGGNEAFF
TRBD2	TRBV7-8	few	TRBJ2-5	TGTGCCAGCAGCTTAGTAGGACTAGCGAACCAAGAGACCCAGTACTTC	CASSLVGLANQETQYF
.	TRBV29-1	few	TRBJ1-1	TGCAGCGTTCGGGTCGGAGGGCACGTTGAAGCCTTCTTT	CSVRVGGHVEAFF
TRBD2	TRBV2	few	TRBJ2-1	TGTGCCAGCAGTGGACTAGCGGGAGATAGCTTGGGTGAGCAGTTCTTC	CASSGLAGDSLGEQFF
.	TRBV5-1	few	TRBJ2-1	TGCGCCAGCAGCCAAGACGGGGGCGGGATCGGGAATGAGCAGTTCTTC	CASSQDGGGIGNEQFF
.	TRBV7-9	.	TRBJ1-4	TGTGCCAGCAGCGTCCTAGGGACTAATGAAAAACTGTTTTTT	CASSVLGTNEKLFF
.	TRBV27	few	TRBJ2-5	TGTGCCAGCAGGGGGCTAGAACAAGAGACCCAGTACTTC	CASRGLEQETQYF
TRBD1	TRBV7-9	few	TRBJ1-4	TGTGCCGGCGGACAGGGGCTAACTAATGAAAAACTGTTTTTT	CAGGQGLTNEKLFF
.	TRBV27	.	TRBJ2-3	TGTGCCAGCAGTCCATATTTGGATACGCAGTATTTT	CASSPYLDTQYF
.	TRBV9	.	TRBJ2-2	TGTGCCAGCAGCGTAGAGGGTAGCCCCTCCACCGGGGAGCTGTTTTTT	CASSVEGSPSTGELFF
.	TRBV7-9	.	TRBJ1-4	TGTGCCAGCAGCTTAGGCGGGTCAACTAATGAAAAACTGTTTTTT	CASSLGGSTNEKLFF
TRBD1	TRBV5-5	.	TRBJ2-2	TGTGCCAGCAGTTTCGACGACAGGGGGCCCACCCGGGAGCTGTTTTTT	CASSFDDRGPTRELFF
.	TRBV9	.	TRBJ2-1	TGTGCCAGCAGCGTAATAGGTGCGGGGAATGAGCAGTTCTTC	CASSVIGAGNEQFF